A selection of T cell receptor beta chains follows, all from one sample in a study of beta chain features in type 1 diabetes. Sequencing was performed with immunoSEQ multiplex PCR; in TCRdb, only in-frame clones are kept and a portion is missing. The sample has 250,000 to 300,000 clones, roughly 8% seen once. Source material: central memory CD4+ T cells from blood. These receptors came from a woman younger than 30 in good health. CDR3s include the opening cysteine and the closing phenylalanine or tryptophan. A D gene is named only where the DNA matches it firmly. Where a row states a size, it is once, few, many or the class of an expanded clone; other rows omit it.

abundance | d_gene | j_gene | v_gene | CDR3aa | CDR3nt
NA | NA | TRBJ1-5 | TRBV11-2 | CASSVVAQSNQPQHF | TGTGCCAGCAGCGTGGTAGCCCAGAGCAATCAGCCCCAGCATTTT
few | NA | TRBJ1-2 | TRBV29-1 | CSVEDRGGRYGYTF | TGCAGCGTTGAAGATCGCGGGGGTCGGTATGGCTACACCTTC
NA | NA | TRBJ1-2 | TRBV20-1 | CSAGAGYGYTF | TGCAGTGCTGGTGCGGGTTATGGCTACACCTTC
NA | NA | TRBJ1-6 | TRBV6-1 | CASTERAAFNSPLHF | TGTGCCAGCACCGAGCGTGCAGCCTTCAATTCACCCCTCCACTTT
few | NA | TRBJ2-3 | TRBV7-2 | CASGRMARGATDTQYF | TGTGCCAGCGGTCGGATGGCCAGGGGAGCCACAGATACGCAGTATTTT
NA | NA | TRBJ2-3 | TRBV27 | CASSRRLVIDTQYF | TGTGCCAGCAGTCGTAGACTAGTAATAGATACGCAGTATTTT
few | NA | TRBJ2-7 | TRBV6-5 | CASKMDPSSYEQYF | TGTGCCAGCAAGATGGATCCATCATCCTACGAGCAGTACTTC
NA | NA | TRBJ1-1 | TRBV27 | CASRSYGQGRTEAFF | TGTGCCAGCAGATCATACGGCCAGGGACGGACTGAAGCTTTCTTT
NA | NA | TRBJ1-1 | TRBV4-3 | CASSQGVGRNTEAFF | TGCGCCAGCAGCCAAGGGGTGGGGCGGAACACTGAAGCTTTCTTT
few | NA | TRBJ2-5 | TRBV11-2 | CASSLDETQYF | TGTGCCAGCAGCTTAGATGAGACCCAGTACTTC
few | NA | TRBJ1-1 | TRBV7-9 | CATTRGGDTEAFF | TGTGCCACCACGAGGGGTGGGGACACTGAAGCTTTCTTT
NA | NA | TRBJ2-5 | TRBV6-6 | CASSYGQTSRTQYF | TGTGCCAGCAGTTACGGACAGACCTCCCGGACCCAGTACTTC
few | TRBD1 | TRBJ2-1 | TRBV6-6 | CASSPPGQSYNEQFF | TGTGCCAGCAGCCCCCCGGGACAGTCCTACAATGAGCAGTTCTTC
many | NA | TRBJ1-4 | TRBV5-1 | CASSPGAGRYNEKLFF | TGCGCCAGCAGCCCCGGAGCGGGACGGTATAATGAAAAACTGTTTTTT
few | TRBD2 | TRBJ2-1 | TRBV7-2 | CASGRGGSSYNEQFF | TGTGCCAGCGGACGCGGGGGGAGCTCCTACAATGAGCAGTTCTTC
NA | TRBD1 | TRBJ2-5 | TRBV7-2 | CASSTRQGGETQYF | TGTGCCAGCAGCACCCGACAGGGGGGAGAGACCCAGTACTTC
many | NA | TRBJ2-1 | TRBV5-6 | CASSLVGVIVNEQFF | TGTGCCAGCAGCTTGGTGGGGGTGATTGTCAATGAGCAGTTCTTC
few | TRBD1 | TRBJ2-5 | TRBV9 | CASSSPTGIETQYF | TGTGCCAGCAGCTCGCCGACAGGGATAGAGACCCAGTACTTC
few | TRBD2 | TRBJ2-3 | TRBV9 | CASSVAAGGQGDTQYF | TGTGCCAGCAGCGTAGCAGCGGGGGGGCAGGGAGATACGCAGTATTTT
NA | NA | TRBJ2-1 | TRBV2 | CASRGLGRHQYNEQFF | TGTGCCAGTAGAGGCCTCGGGCGGCATCAATACAATGAGCAGTTCTTC
few | TRBD2 | TRBJ2-5 | TRBV5-1 | CASSLSTSKGQETQYF | TGCGCCAGCAGCTTATCGACTAGCAAGGGCCAAGAGACCCAGTACTTC
NA | NA | TRBJ2-5 | TRBV19 | CASSMSRAGETQYF | TGTGCCAGTAGTATGTCCAGGGCGGGGGAGACCCAGTACTTC
NA | NA | TRBJ2-1 | TRBV4-3 | CASSQPGRVRANEQFF | TGCGCCAGCAGCCAACCCGGTCGCGTTCGGGCCAATGAGCAGTTCTTC
NA | NA | TRBJ1-4 | TRBV4-3 | CASSQEAGWGEKLFF | TGCGCCAGCAGCCAAGAGGCCGGGTGGGGTGAAAAACTGTTTTTT
NA | NA | TRBJ2-1 | TRBV5-4 | CASSNPLGTEQFF | TGTGCCAGCAGCAATCCGCTCGGGACAGAGCAGTTCTTC
NA | NA | TRBJ1-2 | TRBV30 | CAWSSGPRTAVKYGYTF | TGTGCCTGGAGTTCAGGGCCAAGGACAGCGGTTAAATATGGCTACACCTTC
NA | TRBD1 | TRBJ1-5 | TRBV18 | CASSPPLGQGSNQPQHF | TGTGCCAGCTCACCACCACTGGGACAGGGATCCAATCAGCCCCAGCATTTT
NA | TRBD1 | TRBJ1-1 | TRBV4-1 | CASRRTGKIMNTEAFF | TGCGCCAGCAGAAGGACAGGGAAGATAATGAACACTGAAGCTTTCTTT
NA | TRBD1 | TRBJ1-1 | TRBV6-5 | CASSKGGRSTEAFF | TGTGCCAGCAGCAAAGGGGGCAGGAGCACTGAAGCTTTCTTT
few | NA | TRBJ2-5 | TRBV7-6 | CASSPHLGKVETQYF | TGTGCCAGCAGCCCCCATCTGGGGAAGGTGGAGACCCAGTACTTC
NA | TRBD1 | TRBJ2-1 | TRBV11-3 | CASSSDRDRGPNEQFF | TGTGCCAGCAGCTCGGATCGGGACAGGGGGCCGAATGAGCAGTTCTTC
many | TRBD2 | TRBJ2-1 | TRBV29-1 | CSETSGAYNEQFF | TGCAGCGAGACTAGCGGTGCCTACAATGAGCAGTTCTTC
NA | TRBD1 | TRBJ2-1 | TRBV28 | CASSIPGTGVRNEQFF | TGTGCCAGCAGTATCCCCGGGACAGGGGTTAGGAATGAGCAGTTCTTC
few | TRBD2 | TRBJ2-7 | TRBV18 | CASSPRKTSGAYEQYF | TGTGCCAGCTCACCAAGAAAGACTAGCGGGGCCTACGAGCAGTACTTC
NA | NA | TRBJ2-3 | TRBV7-3 | CASSVIPSTDTQYF | TGTGCCAGCAGCGTTATACCCTCCACAGATACGCAGTATTTT
few | NA | TRBJ2-5 | TRBV7-2 | CASSLGPETQYF | TGTGCCAGCAGCTTGGGCCCCGAGACCCAGTACTTC
NA | TRBD2 | TRBJ2-5 | TRBV6-5 | CASRPLAGGTETQYF | TGTGCCAGCAGACCTCTAGCGGGAGGGACAGAGACCCAGTACTTC
many | NA | TRBJ1-4 | TRBV5-5 | CASSPLLATNEKLFF | TGTGCCAGCAGCCCGCTTCTTGCAACTAATGAAAAACTGTTTTTT
NA | TRBD1 | TRBJ1-1 | TRBV27 | CASSPYLDRVTEAFF | TGTGCCAGCAGCCCCTACCTCGACAGGGTCACTGAAGCTTTCTTT
many | TRBD1 | TRBJ2-1 | TRBV28 | CASSTRGHEQFF | TGTGCCAGCAGTACCAGGGGGCATGAGCAGTTCTTC
NA | NA | TRBJ2-3 | TRBV5-1 | CASSLGQTSTDTQYF | TGCGCCAGCAGCTTGGGGCAGACTAGCACAGATACGCAGTATTTT
NA | TRBD1 | TRBJ1-4 | TRBV9 | CASSPSTGVNEKLFF | TGTGCCAGCAGCCCATCGACAGGGGTTAATGAAAAACTGTTTTTT
NA | NA | TRBJ2-5 | TRBV5-1 | CASSPPDGETQYF | TGCGCCAGCAGCCCGCCGGACGGAGAGACCCAGTACTTC
NA | NA | TRBJ2-2 | TRBV4-3 | CASSQKTPFGRTTNTGELFF | TGCGCCAGCAGCCAGAAAACACCTTTCGGTCGAACCACGAACACCGGGGAGCTGTTTTTT
few | NA | TRBJ1-5 | TRBV4-1 | CASSQIYRGNQPQHF | TGCGCCAGCAGCCAAATTTATAGGGGGAATCAGCCCCAGCATTTT
NA | NA | TRBJ1-1 | TRBV18 | CASSQATNTEAFF | TGTGCCAGCTCACAGGCTACGAACACTGAAGCTTTCTTT
NA | TRBD1 | TRBJ1-2 | TRBV4-2 | CASSQDNRGRIYGYTF | TGTGCCAGCAGCCAGGATAACAGGGGAAGGATCTATGGCTACACCTTC
few | NA | TRBJ2-3 | TRBV7-9 | CASSLQTDTQYF | TGTGCCAGCAGCTTACAGACAGATACGCAGTATTTT
NA | NA | TRBJ2-2 | TRBV6-6 | CASKTVGYTGELFF | TGTGCCAGCAAGACAGTTGGCTACACCGGGGAGCTGTTTTTT
few | NA | TRBJ1-5 | TRBV6-6 | CASSPNRVSNQPQHF | TGTGCCAGCAGTCCGAACAGGGTCAGCAATCAGCCCCAGCATTTT